This entry is about one TCR beta chain. These data belong to a study of OX40 agonist ivuxolimab in advanced cancers. V lost 1 base to trimming and J lost 2 bases, with 12 bases between them. The V gene's germline CDR1 is MNHNS and CDR2 SASEGT. The length of the CDR3 is 15 residues. Sequenced by immunoSEQ multiplex PCR; TCRdb stores in-frame clones only, minus some. The table includes about 74,000 clones, more than 70% detected once. The chain carries TRBV6-1 and TRBJ2-7; D gene unclear. The clonotype was recovered from an adult with an advanced solid tumor such as melanoma, head and neck, liver or kidney cancer. The starting material was CD4+ or CD8+ T cells sorted from blood, obtained in a trial of the OX40 agonist ivuxolimab. The DNA of the CDR3 is TGTGCCAGCAGTGAAGGTTGGGAAAGGGCCTACGAGCAGTACTTC. It specifies CASSEGWERAYEQYF.